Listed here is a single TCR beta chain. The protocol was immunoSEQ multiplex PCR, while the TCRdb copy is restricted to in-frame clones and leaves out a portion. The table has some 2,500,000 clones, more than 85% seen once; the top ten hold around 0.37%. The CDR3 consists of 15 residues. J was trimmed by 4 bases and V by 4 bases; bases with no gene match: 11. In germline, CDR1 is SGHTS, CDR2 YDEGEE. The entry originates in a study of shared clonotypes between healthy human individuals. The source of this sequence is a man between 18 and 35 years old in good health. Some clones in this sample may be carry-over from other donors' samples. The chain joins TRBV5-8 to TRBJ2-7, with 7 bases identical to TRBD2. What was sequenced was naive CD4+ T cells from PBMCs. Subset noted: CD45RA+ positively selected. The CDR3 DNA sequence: TGTGCCAGCAGCCTTCTTGGCGGGAGAGGATACGAGCAGTACTTC. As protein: CASSLLGGRGYEQYF.